The 27 T cell receptor beta chains reported below all come from one sample, sequenced in a study of cytomegalovirus exposure and HLA in healthy donors. Amplification used 60 Vbeta primers and 13 Jbeta primers. Repertoires were generated with immunoSEQ multiplex PCR, while TCRdb's copy carries only in-frame clones and drops some. The data contain roughly 190,000 clones, around nine tenths of them seen just once; the ten biggest clones take up around 1.5%. Material for sequencing was PBMCs. All receptors come from a woman younger than 30 in good health and CMV-seronegative.

The CDR3 reads CASSLTGSEKLFF. The CDR3 bases are TGTGCCAGCAGTCTGACAGGGAGTGAAAAACTGTTTTTT. The chain uses TRBV25-1 and TRBJ1-4; 7 positions agree with TRBD1. V was pared by 5 bases and J by 7 bases, with 4 bases of the junction left unmatched. CDR1 and CDR2 (germline): MGHDK, SYGVNS. The CDR3 covers 13 residues.

The rearrangement joins TRBV7-9 to TRBJ1-5, with 7 bases identical to TRBD1. The CDR3 sequence is 15 residues long. Germline V gene lookup returns CDR1 SEHNR and CDR2 FQNEAQ (reference sequence). J gave up 0 bases and V 5 bases, and 4 bases lay outside the gene matches. In nucleotides, the CDR3 is TGTGCCAGCAGCGTCGGGACAGTTAGCAATCAGCCCCAGCATTTT. Encoded protein: CASSVGTVSNQPQHF.

The chain recombines TRBV5-1 with TRBJ2-3; the match to TRBD2 covers 12 bases. The V gene's germline CDR1 is SGHRS and CDR2 YFSETQ. Unmatched junction bases numbered 5, after V lost 4 bases and J lost 2 bases. CDR3 length: 16 residues. This chain's CDR3 is CASSLRLAGDTDTQYF. The CDR3 nucleotides are TGCGCCAGCAGCCTTAGACTAGCGGGGGACACAGATACGCAGTATTTT.

The chain recombines TRBV2 with TRBJ2-5, with a weak D call TRBD2 (6 bases). Trimming took 6 bases from V and 1 from J, leaving 12 bases between them. CDR1 is SNHLY, CDR2 FYNNEI, per germline. This CDR3 has 14 residues. CDR3 region: CASRGGYGQETQYF. The CDR3 bases are TGTGCCAGCAGGGGGGGATACGGCCAAGAGACCCAGTACTTC.

The rearrangement joins TRBV12-5 to TRBJ2-1, with TRBD2 matching 8 bases. V shed 5 bases and J 4 bases; nucleotides not matched to a gene: 7. CDR3 size: 15 residues. Germline CDR1 reads LGHNT; CDR2 reads FRNRAP. The CDR3 reads CASGLPVAGYNEQFF. The DNA for the CDR3 is TGTGCTAGTGGTCTCCCGGTAGCGGGGTACAATGAGCAGTTCTTC.

This CDR3 is CASSEAGQTEAFF. Here the CDR3 DNA reads TGTGCCAGCAGTGAAGCTGGGCAGACTGAAGCTTTCTTT. The rearrangement uses TRBV2 and TRBJ1-1; no clear D. This CDR3 spans 13 amino acids. The ends were cut back, 0 bases at V and 5 bases at J, with 7 bases in the middle. Germline assignment: CDR1 SNHLY and CDR2 FYNNEI.

This rearrangement joins TRBV2 to TRBJ2-3; weak D call: TRBD1 (6 bases). CDR3 length: 14 amino acids. Deletions cut 8 bases from V and 2 bases from J, with 14 bases between. The germline CDR1 and CDR2 sequences are SNHLY and FYNNEI. CDR3 bases: TGTGCCAGCGGTGGACAGCTATACACAGATACGCAGTATTTT. This encodes CASGGQLYTDTQYF.

There are a few counts of this clone. This chain joins TRBV30 and TRBJ1-1; perhaps TRBD1 as D (6 bases). The CDR3 has 14 residues. V dropped 2 bases and J dropped 10 bases, with 20 bases sitting between them. Germline CDR1 reads GTSNPN; CDR2 reads SVGIG (reference sequence). The CDR3 coding sequence is TGTGCCTGGAGTATCAGCCTACAGGGATTACGAGCTTTCTTT. It encodes CAWSISLQGLRAFF.

V usage is TRBV2 and J usage is TRBJ1-5; 12 bases match TRBD1. Germline CDR1 reads SNHLY; CDR2 reads FYNNEI. The length of the CDR3 is 15 residues. The ends lost 5 bases at V and 6 bases at J; junction bases unmatched: 5. The CDR3, as DNA: TGTGCCAGCAGTCGGGACAGGGGGCGCGGTCAGCCCCAGCATTTT. It codes for CASSRDRGRGQPQHF.

The rearrangement links TRBV6-1 to TRBJ1-1; TRBD1 is a possible D gene (6 bases). The V and J ends lost 0 bases and 5 bases respectively, with 13 bases between them. CDR1 is MNHNS, CDR2 SASEGT, per germline. The CDR3 sequence is 15 residues long. DNA for the CDR3: TGTGCCAGCAGTGAAGCGCTAGGGGGTGGAACTGAAGCTTTCTTT. Translation gives CASSEALGGGTEAFF.

At least ten counts were recorded for this clone. This chain uses TRBV30 with TRBJ1-5, with TRBD1 matching 8 bases. The CDR3 totals 15 residues. V trimming: 4 bases; J trimming: 3 bases; junction bases outside the gene matches: 8. Per the germline V gene, CDR1 is GTSNPN and CDR2 is SVGIG (reference sequence). This CDR3 reads CAWNPGGAVNQPQHF. The CDR3 DNA is TGTGCCTGGAATCCAGGGGGCGCGGTCAATCAGCCCCAGCATTTT.

The rearrangement uses TRBV6-5 and TRBJ2-7; 9 bases match TRBD2. With V trimmed by 5 bases and J by 6 bases, 8 bases remained unmatched. The CDR3 covers 14 residues. Germline lookup yields CDR1 MNHEY and CDR2 SVGAGI. DNA for the CDR3: TGTGCCAGCAGTCTCCCTAGCGGGGCGGGCGAGCAGTACTTC. Its protein is CASSLPSGAGEQYF.

This clone was counted only a few times. This sequence joins TRBV6-1 and TRBJ2-3; the match to TRBD2 covers 9 bases. This CDR3 contains 14 residues. The V segment lost 6 bases and the J segment 4 bases; nucleotides outside the gene matches: 5. The germline V gene encodes CDR1 MNHNS and CDR2 SASEGT. The CDR3 is CASSQGLASDTQYF. CDR3 sequence (DNA): TGTGCCAGCAGCCAGGGACTAGCATCAGATACGCAGTATTTT.

The V call is TRBV30, the J call TRBJ1-5; tentative D call: TRBD1 (5 bases). CDR3 size: 16 residues. Germline assignment: CDR1 GTSNPN and CDR2 SVGIG (reference sequence). V gave up 0 bases and J gave up 1 base, with 13 bases separating them. The CDR3 protein is CAWSVLGGRSNQPQHF. DNA of the CDR3: TGTGCCTGGAGTGTACTGGGGGGGAGAAGCAATCAGCCCCAGCATTTT.

The chain employs TRBV6-5 and TRBJ2-7, with 10 bases matching TRBD1. This CDR3 contains 16 residues. CDR1 and CDR2 from the germline V gene are MNHEY and SVGAGI. With V trimmed by 0 bases and J by 4 bases, 6 bases remained unmatched. The CDR3 region has the DNA TGTGCCAGCAGTTACTCGGGGGACAGGGGAACGTACGAGCAGTACTTC. It translates to CASSYSGDRGTYEQYF.

The CDR3 coding sequence is TGTGCCAGCAGCGACGATGGGACTAGCGGGAGTGATACGCAGTATTTT. Translating gives CASSDDGTSGSDTQYF. This chain connects TRBV6-4 to TRBJ2-3, with TRBD2 identical over 14 bases. This CDR3 has 16 amino acids. Trimming cost V 6 bases and J 6 bases; bases outside gene matches: 8. Germline values: CDR1 MRHNA, CDR2 SNTAGT.

The J gene is TRBJ1-4, the V gene TRBV5-8; 10 bases match TRBD1. CDR1 SGHTS and CDR2 YDEGEE come from the germline V gene. With 2 bases clipped from V and 1 base from J, the junction kept 2 bases outside the gene matches. CDR3 length equals 16 residues. The DNA for the CDR3 is TGTGCCAGCAGCTTCGGACAGGGGGGAACTAATGAAAAACTGTTTTTT. Translated, it gives CASSFGQGGTNEKLFF.

This sequence joins TRBV29-1 and TRBJ1-2; 8 bases agree with TRBD1. The CDR3 sequence is 13 residues long. Germline CDR1 reads SQVTM; CDR2 reads ANQGSEA. The ends lost 7 bases at V and 3 bases at J; junction bases unmatched: 7. CDR3 DNA sequence: TGCAGCGCCTGGACAGGGAGTGACTATGGCTACACCTTC. This gives the protein CSAWTGSDYGYTF. Full variable domain (outside the CDR3, taken from reference TRBV29-1 and TRBJ1-2): SAVISQKPSRDICQRGTSLTIQCQVDSQVTMMFWYRQQPGQSLTLIATANQGSEATYESGFVIDKFPISRPNLTFSTLTVSNMSPEDSSIYLCSAWTGSDYGYTFGSGTRLTVV.

The J gene is TRBJ1-5, the V gene TRBV5-1, with TRBD1 matching 9 bases. The V segment lost 3 bases and the J segment 1 base; nucleotides outside the gene matches: 2. The CDR3 runs to 15 residues. Germline V gene data show CDR1 as SGHRS and CDR2 as YFSETQ. CDR3 nucleotides: TGCGCCAGCAGCTCTACAGGGGGCAGCAATCAGCCCCAGCATTTT. Its protein product is CASSSTGGSNQPQHF.

This clone was recorded a few times. The CDR3 DNA sequence: TGTGCCAGCAGCTTAGGGAGGCGGGGGGGTGAGCAGTACTTC. Its translation: CASSLGRRGGEQYF. The chain combines TRBV7-9 with TRBJ2-7; 9 nucleotides match TRBD2. This CDR3 has 14 amino acids. The germline CDR1 and CDR2 sequences are SEHNR and FQNEAQ (reference sequence). The trim removed 1 base at V and 7 bases at J, leaving 5 bases unmatched.

V usage is TRBV2 and J usage is TRBJ1-2, with 7 bases lining up with TRBD1. CDR3 length: 14 amino acids. CDR1 SNHLY and CDR2 FYNNEI come from the germline V gene. Losses at the gene ends were 2 bases for V and 5 bases for J; bases not matched to a gene: 5. CDR3 in DNA: TGTGCCAGCAGTGAAAAGCCAGGGGGTTATGGCTACACCTTC. Protein product: CASSEKPGGYGYTF.

This sequence joins TRBV27 and TRBJ2-7; 12 bases are a match to TRBD2. V lost 0 bases and J lost 9; bases outside the gene matches: 9. Per germline, CDR1 MNHEY and CDR2 SMNVEV (reference sequence). The length of the CDR3 is 16 residues. CDR3 in amino acids: CASSLSGTSGRPPQYF. The DNA for the CDR3 is TGTGCCAGCAGTTTATCCGGGACTAGCGGGCGCCCACCGCAGTACTTC.

The gene calls are TRBV5-1 and TRBJ2-1; 8 positions agree with TRBD2. The CDR3 runs 18 residues. V gave up 0 bases and J gave up 7 bases; unmatched junction bases: 15. Germline CDR1 and CDR2: SGHRS and YFSETQ. CDR3 protein: CASSLVWSSSPGGNEQFF. The CDR3 DNA reads TGCGCCAGCAGCTTGGTTTGGTCTTCCAGCCCGGGGGGGAATGAGCAGTTCTTC.

V gene TRBV15 combines with J gene TRBJ2-1, with 11 bases aligning to TRBD2. This CDR3 contains 17 residues. The junction had 10 bases not matched to a gene; V was cut back by 5 bases and J by 4 bases. CDR1 is LNHNV, CDR2 YYDKDF, per germline (reference sequence). In nucleotides, the CDR3 is TGTGCCACCAGCCCGAATAATCCTAGCGGGGGGTACAATGAGCAGTTCTTC. Translation: CATSPNNPSGGYNEQFF.

This chain uses TRBV7-2 with TRBJ2-3; 10 bases are shared with TRBD2. The CDR3 consists of 14 residues. In germline, CDR1 is SGHTA, CDR2 FQGNSA. V was pared by 1 base and J by 5 bases, with 0 bases of the junction left unmatched. The DNA for the CDR3 is TGTGCCAGCAGCTTAGGACTAGCGGGAGATACGCAGTATTTT. Translating gives CASSLGLAGDTQYF.

This clone was seen only once. The V gene is TRBV5-1, the J gene TRBJ2-3; 11 bases agree with TRBD2. J was trimmed by 1 base and V by 3 bases; bases with no gene match: 1. The CDR3 consists of 15 residues. Germline values: CDR1 SGHRS, CDR2 YFSETQ. The CDR3 region is CASSSGLAGTDTQYF. The CDR3 DNA reads as TGCGCCAGCAGCTCGGGACTAGCGGGCACAGATACGCAGTATTTT.

Regarding this clone: A read error may produce the germline difference seen at one junction end. The CDR3 reads CSSSLVPGTSGGAVKTQYF. For the CDR3, the DNA is TGTTCCAGCAGCTTAGTACCTGGGACTAGCGGGGGGGCGGTGAAGACCCAGTACTTC. This rearrangement joins TRBV7-9 to TRBJ2-5; 16 nucleotides align to TRBD2. Germline V gene sequence: CDR1 SEHNR, CDR2 FQNEAQ (reference sequence). The CDR3 is made up of 19 amino acids.